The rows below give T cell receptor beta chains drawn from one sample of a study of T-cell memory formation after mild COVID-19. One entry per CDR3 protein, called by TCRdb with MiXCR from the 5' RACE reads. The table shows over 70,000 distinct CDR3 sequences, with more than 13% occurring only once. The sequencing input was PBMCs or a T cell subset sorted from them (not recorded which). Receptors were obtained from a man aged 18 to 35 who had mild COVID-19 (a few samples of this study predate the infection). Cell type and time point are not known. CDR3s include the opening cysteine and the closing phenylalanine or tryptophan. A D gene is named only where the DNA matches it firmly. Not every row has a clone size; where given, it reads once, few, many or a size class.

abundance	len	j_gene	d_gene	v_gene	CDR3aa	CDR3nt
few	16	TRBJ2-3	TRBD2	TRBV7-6	CASSIFGGTSTDTQYF	TGTGCCAGCAGCATCTTCGGGGGGACTAGCACAGATACGCAGTATTTT
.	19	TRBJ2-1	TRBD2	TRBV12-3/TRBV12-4	CASQSRRLGGGPVTNEQFF	TGTGCCAGCCAGTCCAGGAGGTTGGGGGGGGGTCCTGTGACAAATGAGCAGTTCTTC
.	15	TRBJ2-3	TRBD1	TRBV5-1	CASSSWDRSTDTQYF	TGCGCCAGCAGCTCCTGGGACAGGTCCACAGATACGCAGTATTTT
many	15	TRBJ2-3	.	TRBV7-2	CASNPRGGNTDTQYF	TGTGCCAGCAACCCGAGGGGGGGAAACACAGATACGCAGTATTTT
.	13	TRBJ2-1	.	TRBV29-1	CSVELSSYNEQFF	TGCAGCGTTGAGCTGAGCTCCTACAATGAGCAGTTCTTC
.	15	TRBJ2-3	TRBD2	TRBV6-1	CASSGLAGDTDTQYF	TGTGCCAGCAGTGGTCTAGCGGGGGACACAGATACGCAGTATTTT
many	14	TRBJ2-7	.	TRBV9	CASSPRVGGYEQYF	TGTGCCAGCAGCCCCCGTGTTGGGGGTTACGAGCAGTACTTC
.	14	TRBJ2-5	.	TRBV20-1	CSARGGGAQETQYF	TGCAGTGCTAGAGGTGGGGGGGCACAAGAGACCCAGTACTTC
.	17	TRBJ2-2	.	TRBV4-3	CASSQDVTIMNTGELFF	TGCGCCAGCAGCCAAGATGTCACGATCATGAACACCGGGGAGCTGTTTTTT
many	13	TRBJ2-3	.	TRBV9	CASNRDSTDTQYF	TGTGCCAGCAACCGGGACAGCACAGATACGCAGTATTTT
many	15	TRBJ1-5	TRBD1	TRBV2	CASSGGQALNQPQHF	TGTGCCAGCAGTGGTGGACAGGCTTTGAATCAGCCCCAGCATTTT
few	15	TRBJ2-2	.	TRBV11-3	CASSLGLGHTGELFF	TGTGCCAGCAGCTTAGGTCTAGGGCACACCGGGGAGCTGTTTTTT
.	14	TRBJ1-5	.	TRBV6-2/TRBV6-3	CASRLQGSNQPQHF	TGTGCCAGCAGGCTCCAGGGGAGCAATCAGCCCCAGCATTTT
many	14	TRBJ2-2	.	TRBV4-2	CASSHPGAAGELFF	TGTGCCAGCAGCCACCCTGGGGCGGCCGGGGAGCTGTTTTTT
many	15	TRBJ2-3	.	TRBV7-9	CASSFYGGVTDTQYF	TGTGCCAGCAGCTTTTATGGCGGGGTCACAGATACGCAGTATTTT
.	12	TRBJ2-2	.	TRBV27	CASSVRPGELFF	TGTGCCAGCAGCGTTCGCCCCGGGGAGCTGTTTTTT
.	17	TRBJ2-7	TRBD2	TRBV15	CATSRDRTSGGSYEQYF	TGTGCCACCAGCAGAGACAGGACTAGCGGGGGGTCCTACGAGCAGTACTTC
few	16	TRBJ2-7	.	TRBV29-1	CSVEDLGEGADYEQYF	TGCAGCGTTGAAGATCTCGGGGAGGGGGCAGACTACGAGCAGTACTTC
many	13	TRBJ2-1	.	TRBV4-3	CASSQEGWNEQFF	TGCGCCAGCAGCCAAGAGGGGTGGAATGAGCAGTTCTTC
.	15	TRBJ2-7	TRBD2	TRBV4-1	CASSQAVAGGYEQYF	TGCGCCAGCAGCCAAGCTGTAGCGGGGGGCTACGAGCAGTACTTC
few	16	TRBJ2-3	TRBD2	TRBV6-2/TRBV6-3	CASSYSFSGGTDTQYF	TGTGCCAGCAGTTACTCCTTTAGCGGGGGCACAGATACGCAGTATTTT
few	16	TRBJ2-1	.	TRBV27	CASSLTGQGIGNEQFF	TGTGCCAGCAGTTTAACAGGGCAAGGAATAGGTAATGAGCAGTTCTTC
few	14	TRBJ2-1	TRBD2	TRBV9	CASSPSGGADEQFF	TGTGCCAGCAGTCCTAGCGGGGGGGCCGATGAGCAGTTCTTC
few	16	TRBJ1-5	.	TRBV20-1	CSARDLNRVSNQPQHF	TGCAGTGCTAGAGATCTAAACAGGGTTAGCAATCAGCCCCAGCATTTT
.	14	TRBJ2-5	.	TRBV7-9	CASSLGSQRETQYF	TGTGCCAGCAGCTTAGGATCGCAACGGGAGACCCAGTACTTC
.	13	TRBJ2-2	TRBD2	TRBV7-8	CATERGGYGELFF	TGTGCCACAGAGCGGGGGGGCTACGGGGAGCTGTTTTTT
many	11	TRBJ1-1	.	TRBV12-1	CASSFATEAFF	TGTGCCAGCAGCTTTGCCACTGAAGCTTTCTTT
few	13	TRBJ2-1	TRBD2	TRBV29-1	CSVRSSGGIEQFF	TGCAGCGTTAGGTCTAGCGGGGGTATTGAGCAGTTCTTC
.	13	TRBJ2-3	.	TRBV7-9	CASSSSEIDTQYF	TGTGCCAGCAGCTCTAGCGAGATCGATACGCAGTATTTT
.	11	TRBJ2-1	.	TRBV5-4	CASTRSNEQFF	TGTGCCAGCACGCGAAGCAATGAGCAGTTCTTC
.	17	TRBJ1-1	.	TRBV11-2	CASSLARSGPPNTEAFF	TGTGCCAGCAGCTTAGCTCGCTCCGGTCCTCCGAACACTGAAGCTTTCTTT
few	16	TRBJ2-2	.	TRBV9	CASSVGGALNTGELFF	TGTGCCAGCAGCGTAGGGGGGGCGTTGAACACCGGGGAGCTGTTTTTT
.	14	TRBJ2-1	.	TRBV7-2	CASSLGFGLDEQFF	TGTGCCAGCAGCTTAGGATTTGGCTTGGATGAGCAGTTCTTC
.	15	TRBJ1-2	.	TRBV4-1	CASSQSTGFNYGYTF	TGCGCCAGCAGCCAGTCCACAGGGTTTAATTATGGCTACACCTTC
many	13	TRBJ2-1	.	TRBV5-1	CASSSTVYNEQFF	TGCGCCAGCAGCTCGACAGTTTACAATGAGCAGTTCTTC
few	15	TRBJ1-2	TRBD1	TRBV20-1	CSARIRDRGNYGYTF	TGCAGTGCTAGAATCCGGGACAGGGGAAACTATGGCTACACCTTC
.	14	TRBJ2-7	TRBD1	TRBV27	CASSPEGQAYEQYF	TGTGCCAGCAGTCCGGAGGGACAGGCCTACGAGCAGTACTTC
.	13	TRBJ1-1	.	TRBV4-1	CASRGAANTEAFF	TGCGCCAGCAGGGGGGCAGCGAACACTGAAGCTTTCTTT
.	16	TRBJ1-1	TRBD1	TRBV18	CASSPPRQGMNTEAFF	TGTGCCAGCTCACCACCAAGACAGGGAATGAACACTGAAGCTTTCTTT
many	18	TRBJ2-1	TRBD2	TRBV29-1	CSVEDGGLAGGLDNEQFF	TGCAGCGTTGAAGATGGCGGACTAGCGGGGGGGTTAGACAATGAGCAGTTCTTC
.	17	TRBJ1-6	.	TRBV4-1	CASSRQTAGSYNSPLHF	TGCGCCAGCAGCCGCCAGACGGCAGGCTCCTATAATTCACCCCTCCACTTT
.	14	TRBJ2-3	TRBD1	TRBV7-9	CASSPGTGKDTQYF	TGTGCCAGCAGCCCCGGGACAGGGAAAGATACGCAGTATTTT
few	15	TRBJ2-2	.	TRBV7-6	CASSFESSFTGELFF	TGTGCCAGCAGCTTTGAGTCATCCTTCACCGGGGAGCTGTTTTTT
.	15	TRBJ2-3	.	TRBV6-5	CASSYSDRYTDTQYF	TGTGCCAGCAGTTACTCGGACAGATACACAGATACGCAGTATTTT
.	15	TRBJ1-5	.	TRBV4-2	CASSQVTGSNQPQHF	TGTGCCAGCAGCCAAGTAACGGGTAGCAATCAGCCCCAGCATTTT
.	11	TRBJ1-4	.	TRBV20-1	CSARANEKLFF	TGCAGTGCTAGAGCCAATGAAAAACTGTTTTTT
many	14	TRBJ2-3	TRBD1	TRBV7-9	CASSLGQGADTQYF	TGTGCCAGCAGCTTAGGACAGGGAGCAGATACGCAGTATTTT
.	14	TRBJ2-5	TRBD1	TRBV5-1	CASSTRQGQETQYF	TGCGCCAGCAGCACCCGACAGGGGCAAGAGACCCAGTACTTC
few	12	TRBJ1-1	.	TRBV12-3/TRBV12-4	CASSGGNTEAFF	TGTGCCAGCAGCGGGGGGAACACTGAAGCTTTCTTT
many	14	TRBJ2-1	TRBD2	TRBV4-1	CASSHLAGANEQFF	TGCGCCAGCAGCCACCTAGCGGGGGCCAATGAGCAGTTCTTC
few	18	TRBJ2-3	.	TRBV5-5	CASSSTRWGGLFTDTQYF	TGTGCCAGCAGCTCCACCCGGTGGGGGGGGCTCTTCACAGATACGCAGTATTTT